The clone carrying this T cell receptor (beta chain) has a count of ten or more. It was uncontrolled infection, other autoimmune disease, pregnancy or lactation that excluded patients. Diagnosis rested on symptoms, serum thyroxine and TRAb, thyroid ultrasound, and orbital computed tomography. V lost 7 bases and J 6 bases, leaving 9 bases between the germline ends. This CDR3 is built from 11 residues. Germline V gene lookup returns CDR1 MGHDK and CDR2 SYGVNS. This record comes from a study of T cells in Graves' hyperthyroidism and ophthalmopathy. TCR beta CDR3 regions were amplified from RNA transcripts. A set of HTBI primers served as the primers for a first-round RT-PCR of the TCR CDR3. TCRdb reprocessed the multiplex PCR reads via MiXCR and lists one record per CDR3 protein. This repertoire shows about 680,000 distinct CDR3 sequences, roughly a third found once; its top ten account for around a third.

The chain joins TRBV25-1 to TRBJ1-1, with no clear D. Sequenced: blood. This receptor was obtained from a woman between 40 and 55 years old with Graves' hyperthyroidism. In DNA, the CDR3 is TGTGCCAGCATGAGACCCCCTGAAGCTTTCTTT. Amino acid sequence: CASMRPPEAFF.